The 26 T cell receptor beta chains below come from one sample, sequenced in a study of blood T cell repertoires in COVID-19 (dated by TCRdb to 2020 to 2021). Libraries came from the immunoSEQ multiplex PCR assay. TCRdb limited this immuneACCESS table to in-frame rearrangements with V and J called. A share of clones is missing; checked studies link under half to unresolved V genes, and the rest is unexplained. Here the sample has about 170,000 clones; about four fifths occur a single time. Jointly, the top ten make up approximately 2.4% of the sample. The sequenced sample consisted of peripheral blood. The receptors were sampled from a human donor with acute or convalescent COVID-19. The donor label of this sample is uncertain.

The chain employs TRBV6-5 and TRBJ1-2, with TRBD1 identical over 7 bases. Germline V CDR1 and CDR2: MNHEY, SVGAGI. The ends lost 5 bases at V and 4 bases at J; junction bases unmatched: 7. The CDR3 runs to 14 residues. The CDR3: CASSPGTVPYGYTF. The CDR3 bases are TGTGCCAGCAGTCCCGGGACAGTCCCCTATGGCTACACCTTC.

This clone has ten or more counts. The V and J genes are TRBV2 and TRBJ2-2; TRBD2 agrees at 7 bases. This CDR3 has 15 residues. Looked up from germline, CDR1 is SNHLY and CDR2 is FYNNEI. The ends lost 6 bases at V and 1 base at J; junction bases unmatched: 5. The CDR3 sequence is CASSKGGRNTGELFF. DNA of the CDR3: TGTGCCAGCAGCAAGGGCGGGAGGAACACCGGGGAGCTGTTTTTT.

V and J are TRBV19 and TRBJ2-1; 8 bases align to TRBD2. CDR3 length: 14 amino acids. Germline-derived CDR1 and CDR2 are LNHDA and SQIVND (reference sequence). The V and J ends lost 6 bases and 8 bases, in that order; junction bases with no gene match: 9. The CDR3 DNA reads TGTGCCAGTAGCGGGAGGGCCCTGAGCCATGAGCAGTTCTTC. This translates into CASSGRALSHEQFF.

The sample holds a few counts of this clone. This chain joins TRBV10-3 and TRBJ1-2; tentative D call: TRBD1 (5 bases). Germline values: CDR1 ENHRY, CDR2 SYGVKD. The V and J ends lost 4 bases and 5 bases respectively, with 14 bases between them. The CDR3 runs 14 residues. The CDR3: CAISGGRREYGYTF. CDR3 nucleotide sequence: TGTGCCATCAGTGGGGGCCGACGGGAGTATGGCTACACCTTC.

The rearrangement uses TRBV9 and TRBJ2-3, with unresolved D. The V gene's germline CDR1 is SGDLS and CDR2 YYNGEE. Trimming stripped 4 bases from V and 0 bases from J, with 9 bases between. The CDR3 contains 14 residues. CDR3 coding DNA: TGTGCCAGCAGCCCCCCTACTAGCACAGATACGCAGTATTTT. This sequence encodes CASSPPTSTDTQYF.

Written as DNA, the CDR3 is TGTGCCAGCAGTGACACTTTTAGCTCCTACAATGAGCAGTTCTTC. It encodes CASSDTFSSYNEQFF. The chain couples TRBV6-1 to TRBJ2-1; D remains ambiguous. CDR3 size: 15 residues. Germline assignment: CDR1 MNHNS and CDR2 SASEGT. Between the trimmed V and J ends, which lost 3 bases and 0 bases, there was a span of 9 bases.

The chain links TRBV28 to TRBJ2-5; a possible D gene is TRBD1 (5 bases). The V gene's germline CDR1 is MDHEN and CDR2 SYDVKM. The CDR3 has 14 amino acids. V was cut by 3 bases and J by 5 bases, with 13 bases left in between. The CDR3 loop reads CASSFDSRAETQYF. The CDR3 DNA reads TGTGCCAGCAGTTTTGACAGTAGGGCTGAGACCCAGTACTTC.

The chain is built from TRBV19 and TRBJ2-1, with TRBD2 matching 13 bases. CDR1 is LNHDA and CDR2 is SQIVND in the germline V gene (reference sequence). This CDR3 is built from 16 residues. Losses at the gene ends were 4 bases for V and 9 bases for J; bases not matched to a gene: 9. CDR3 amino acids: CASSTQLAGGPGEQFF. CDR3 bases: TGTGCCAGTAGTACACAACTAGCGGGGGGGCCGGGTGAGCAGTTCTTC. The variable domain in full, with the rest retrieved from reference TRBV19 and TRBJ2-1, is DGGITQSPKYLFRKEGQNVTLSCEQNLNHDAMYWYRQDPGQGLRLIYYSQIVNDFQKGDIAEGYSVSREKKESFPLTVTSAQKNPTAFYLCASSTQLAGGPGEQFFGPGTRLTVL.

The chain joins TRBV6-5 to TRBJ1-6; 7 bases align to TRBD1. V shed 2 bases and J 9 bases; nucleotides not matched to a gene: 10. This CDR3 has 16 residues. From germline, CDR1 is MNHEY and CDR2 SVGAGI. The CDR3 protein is CASSYKGGSEGSPLHF. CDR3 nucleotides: TGTGCCAGCAGTTACAAAGGGGGCTCAGAGGGTTCACCCCTCCACTTT.

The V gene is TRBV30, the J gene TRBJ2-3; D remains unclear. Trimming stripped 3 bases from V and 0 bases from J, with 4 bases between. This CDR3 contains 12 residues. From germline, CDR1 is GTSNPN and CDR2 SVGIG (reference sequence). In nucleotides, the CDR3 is TGTGCCTGGAGCCAGAGCACAGATACGCAGTATTTT. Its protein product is CAWSQSTDTQYF.

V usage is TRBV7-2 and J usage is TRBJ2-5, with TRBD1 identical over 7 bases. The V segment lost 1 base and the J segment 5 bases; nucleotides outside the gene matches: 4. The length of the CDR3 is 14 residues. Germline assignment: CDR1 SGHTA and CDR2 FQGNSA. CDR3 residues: CASSLGGGWETQYF. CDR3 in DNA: TGTGCCAGCAGCTTAGGAGGGGGCTGGGAGACCCAGTACTTC.

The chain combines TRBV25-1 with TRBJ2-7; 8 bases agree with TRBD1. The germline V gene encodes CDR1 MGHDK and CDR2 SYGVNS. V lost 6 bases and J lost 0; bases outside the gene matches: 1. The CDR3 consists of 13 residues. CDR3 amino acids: CASSGQGSYEQYF. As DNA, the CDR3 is TGTGCCAGCAGCGGACAGGGCTCCTACGAGCAGTACTTC.

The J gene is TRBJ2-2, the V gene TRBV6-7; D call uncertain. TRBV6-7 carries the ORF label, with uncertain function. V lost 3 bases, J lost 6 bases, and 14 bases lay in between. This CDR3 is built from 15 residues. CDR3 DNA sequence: TGTGCCAGCAGTTATCCTACGGTCCCCGCCGGGGAGCTGTTTTTT. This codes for CASSYPTVPAGELFF.

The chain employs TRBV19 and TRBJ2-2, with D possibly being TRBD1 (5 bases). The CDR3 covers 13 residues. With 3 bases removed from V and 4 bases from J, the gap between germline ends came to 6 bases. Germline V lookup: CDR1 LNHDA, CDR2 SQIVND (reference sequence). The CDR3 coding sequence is TGTGCCAGTAGTATGACAGTCACCGGGGAGCTGTTTTTT. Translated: CASSMTVTGELFF.

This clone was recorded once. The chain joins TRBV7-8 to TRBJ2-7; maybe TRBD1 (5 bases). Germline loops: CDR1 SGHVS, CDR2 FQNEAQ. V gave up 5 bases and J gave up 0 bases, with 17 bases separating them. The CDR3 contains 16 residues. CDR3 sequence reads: CASSLRDPAVSYEQYF. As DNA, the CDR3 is TGTGCCAGCAGCCTCAGGGATCCTGCCGTCTCCTACGAGCAGTACTTC. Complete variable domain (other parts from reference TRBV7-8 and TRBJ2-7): GAGVSQSPRYKVAKRGQDVALRCDPISGHVSLFWYQQALGQGPEFLTYFQNEAQLDKSGLPSDRFFAERPEGSVSTLKIQRTQQEDSAVYLCASSLRDPAVSYEQYFGPGTRLTVT.

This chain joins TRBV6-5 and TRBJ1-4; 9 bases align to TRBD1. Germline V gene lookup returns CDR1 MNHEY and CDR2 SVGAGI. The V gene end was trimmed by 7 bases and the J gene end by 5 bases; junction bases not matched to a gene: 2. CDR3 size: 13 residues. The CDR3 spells CASTGTGNEKLFF. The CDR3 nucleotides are TGTGCCAGCACCGGGACAGGGAATGAAAAACTGTTTTTT.

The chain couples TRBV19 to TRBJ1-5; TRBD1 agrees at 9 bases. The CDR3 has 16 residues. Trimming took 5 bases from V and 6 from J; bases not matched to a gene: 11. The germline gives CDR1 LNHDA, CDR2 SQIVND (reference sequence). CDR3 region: CASSPGTGTGGQPQHF. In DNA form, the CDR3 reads TGTGCCAGTAGTCCCGGGACAGGGACAGGTGGTCAGCCCCAGCATTTT.

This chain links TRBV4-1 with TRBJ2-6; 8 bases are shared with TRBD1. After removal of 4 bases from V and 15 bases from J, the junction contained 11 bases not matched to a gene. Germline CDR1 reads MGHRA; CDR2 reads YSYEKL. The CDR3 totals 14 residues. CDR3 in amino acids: CASSLTPDRVDLTF. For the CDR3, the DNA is TGCGCCAGCAGCCTTACTCCGGACAGGGTAGACCTGACTTTC.

The CDR3 loop is CASSTGVWEKLFF. As DNA, the CDR3 is TGTGCCAGCAGTACAGGGGTGTGGGAAAAACTGTTTTTT. The chain employs TRBV2 and TRBJ1-4; 7 bases fit TRBD1. Per the germline V gene, CDR1 is SNHLY and CDR2 is FYNNEI. CDR3 length: 13 residues. Trimming at V came to 5 bases and at J to 8 bases, leaving 5 bases not matched to a gene.

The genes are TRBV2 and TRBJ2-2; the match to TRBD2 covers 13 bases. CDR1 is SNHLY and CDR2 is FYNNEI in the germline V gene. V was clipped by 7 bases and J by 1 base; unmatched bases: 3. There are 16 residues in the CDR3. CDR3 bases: TGTGCCAGCAAGCGGACTAGCGGGGGGAACACCGGGGAGCTGTTTTTT. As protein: CASKRTSGGNTGELFF.

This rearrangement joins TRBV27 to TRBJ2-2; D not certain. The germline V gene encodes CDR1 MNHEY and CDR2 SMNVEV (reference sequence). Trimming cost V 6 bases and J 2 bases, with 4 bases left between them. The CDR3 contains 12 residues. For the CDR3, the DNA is TGTGCCAGCAGCTTTAACACCGGGGAGCTGTTTTTT. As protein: CASSFNTGELFF.

The CDR3 is CASSLVADRFSSYEQYF. The CDR3 bases are TGTGCCAGCAGCTTAGTGGCCGACAGGTTCAGCTCCTACGAGCAGTACTTC. This rearrangement joins TRBV7-9 to TRBJ2-7; tentative D call: TRBD1 (6 bases). The V end was cut by 1 base, the J end by 0 bases, with 16 bases between. Per germline, CDR1 SEHNR and CDR2 FQNEAQ (reference sequence). The CDR3 covers 17 residues.

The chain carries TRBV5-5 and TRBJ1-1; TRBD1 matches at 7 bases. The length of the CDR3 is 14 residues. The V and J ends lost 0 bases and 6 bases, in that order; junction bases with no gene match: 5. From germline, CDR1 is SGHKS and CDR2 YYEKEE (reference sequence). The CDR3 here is CASSLEGAKAEAFF. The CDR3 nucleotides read TGTGCCAGCAGCTTGGAGGGGGCCAAGGCTGAAGCTTTCTTT.

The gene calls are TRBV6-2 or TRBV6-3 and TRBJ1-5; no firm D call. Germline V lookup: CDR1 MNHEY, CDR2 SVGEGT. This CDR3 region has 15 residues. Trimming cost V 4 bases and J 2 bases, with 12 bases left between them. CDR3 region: CASSFIDKGNQPQHF. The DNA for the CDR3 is TGTGCCAGCAGTTTCATCGACAAGGGCAATCAGCCCCAGCATTTT.

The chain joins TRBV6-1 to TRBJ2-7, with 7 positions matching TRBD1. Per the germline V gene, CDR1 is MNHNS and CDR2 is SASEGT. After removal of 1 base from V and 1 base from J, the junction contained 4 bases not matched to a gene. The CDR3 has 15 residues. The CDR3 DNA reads TGTGCCAGCAGTGAAGTAATACAGGGGTCCTACGAGCAGTACTTC. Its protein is CASSEVIQGSYEQYF.

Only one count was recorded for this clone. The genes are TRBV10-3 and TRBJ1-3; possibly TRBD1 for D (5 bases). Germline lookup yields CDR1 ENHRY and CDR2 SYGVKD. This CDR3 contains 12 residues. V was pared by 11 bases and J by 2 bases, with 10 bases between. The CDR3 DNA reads TGTGCCGCCGGGGGGACTGGAAACACCATATATTTT. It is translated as CAAGGTGNTIYF.